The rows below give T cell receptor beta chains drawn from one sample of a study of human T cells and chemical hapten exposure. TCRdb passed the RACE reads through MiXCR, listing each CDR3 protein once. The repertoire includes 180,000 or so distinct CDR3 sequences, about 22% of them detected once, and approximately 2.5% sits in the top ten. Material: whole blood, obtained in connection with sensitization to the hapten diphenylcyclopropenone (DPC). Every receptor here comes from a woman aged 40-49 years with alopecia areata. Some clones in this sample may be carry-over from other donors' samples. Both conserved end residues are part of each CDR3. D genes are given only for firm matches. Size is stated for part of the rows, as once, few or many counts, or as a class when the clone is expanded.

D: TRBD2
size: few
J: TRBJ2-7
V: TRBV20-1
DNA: TGCAGTGCTAGACGACCGGGACTAGCTTCCTACGAGCAGTACTTC
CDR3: CSARRPGLASYEQYF

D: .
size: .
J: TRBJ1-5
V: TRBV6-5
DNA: TGTGCCAGCAGGAACAGAGGGGGCAATCAGCCCCAGCATTTT
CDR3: CASRNRGGNQPQHF

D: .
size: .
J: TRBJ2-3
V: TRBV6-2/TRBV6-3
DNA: TGTGCCAGCAGGAGTGACCCCACAGATACGCAGTATTTT
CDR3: CASRSDPTDTQYF

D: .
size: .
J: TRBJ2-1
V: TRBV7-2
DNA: TGTGCCAGCAGCTTAGCGAATCTAGCGGAGCAGTTCTTC
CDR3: CASSLANLAEQFF

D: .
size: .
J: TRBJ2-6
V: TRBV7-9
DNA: TGTGCCAGCGGGATTGGGAGCGTTACTGGGGCCAACGTCCTGACTTTC
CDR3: CASGIGSVTGANVLTF

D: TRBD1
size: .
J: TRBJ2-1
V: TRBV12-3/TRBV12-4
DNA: TGTGCCAGCAGTTCTCCGGGACAGGGGGCATCTGAGCAGTTCTTC
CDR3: CASSSPGQGASEQFF

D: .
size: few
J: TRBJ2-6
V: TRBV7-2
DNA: TGTGCCAGCACCAGGAGCTCTGGGGCCAACGTCCTGACTTTC
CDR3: CASTRSSGANVLTF

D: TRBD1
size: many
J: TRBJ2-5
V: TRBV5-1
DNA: TGCGCCAGCAGCCGTTTACCGGGACAGGAAGAGACCCAGTACTTC
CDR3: CASSRLPGQEETQYF

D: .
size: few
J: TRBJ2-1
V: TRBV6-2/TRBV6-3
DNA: TGTGCCAGCAGGCGCGAGGGCGGGGTTGAGCAGTTCTTC
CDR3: CASRREGGVEQFF

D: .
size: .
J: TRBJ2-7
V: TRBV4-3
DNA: TGCGCCAGCAGCCGCCGGGTGGAGGACGAGCAGTACTTC
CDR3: CASSRRVEDEQYF

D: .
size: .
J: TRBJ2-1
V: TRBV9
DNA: TGTGCCAGCAGCGTAGAGGGGGAGTCGGTAAATGAGCAGTTCTTC
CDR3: CASSVEGESVNEQFF

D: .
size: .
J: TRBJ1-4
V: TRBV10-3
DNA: TGTGCCACGTTCCATGAAAAACTGTTTTTT
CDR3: CATFHEKLFF

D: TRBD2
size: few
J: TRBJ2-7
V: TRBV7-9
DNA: TGTGCCAGCAGCTCGACTAGCGGGATGTACGAGCAGTACTTC
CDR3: CASSSTSGMYEQYF

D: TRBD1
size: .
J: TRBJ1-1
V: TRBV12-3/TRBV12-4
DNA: TGTGCCAGCAGTTTTCAGGGGGCGACGGCTGAAGCTTTCTTT
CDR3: CASSFQGATAEAFF

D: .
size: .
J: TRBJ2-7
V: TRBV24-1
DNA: TGTGCCACCAGTGAACCGGGACGGACCTACGAGCAGTACTTC
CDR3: CATSEPGRTYEQYF

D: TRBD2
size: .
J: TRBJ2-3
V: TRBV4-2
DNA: TGTGCCAGCAGCCAAGAGTGGGCTAGCGGGAGTTCTGCAGATACGCAGTATTTT
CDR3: CASSQEWASGSSADTQYF

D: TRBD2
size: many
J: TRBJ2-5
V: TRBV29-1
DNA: TGCAGCGTTGAGGAGAGGGGACTAGCGGAAGAGACCCAGTACTTC
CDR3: CSVEERGLAEETQYF

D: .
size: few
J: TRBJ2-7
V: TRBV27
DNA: TGTGCCAGCAGCCCTAAAGGGGGGTGGGAGCAGTACTTC
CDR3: CASSPKGGWEQYF

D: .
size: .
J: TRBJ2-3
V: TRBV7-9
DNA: TGTGCCAGCACGACTACCTACCAAGGGGCAGATACGCAGTATTTT
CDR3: CASTTTYQGADTQYF

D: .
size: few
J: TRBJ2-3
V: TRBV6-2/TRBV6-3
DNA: TGTGCCAGCAGTTACCTGGGCCCAGATACGCAGTATTTT
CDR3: CASSYLGPDTQYF

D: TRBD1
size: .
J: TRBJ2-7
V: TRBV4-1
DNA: TGCGCCAGCAGCAGACAGGGCTACGAGCAGTACTTC
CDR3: CASSRQGYEQYF

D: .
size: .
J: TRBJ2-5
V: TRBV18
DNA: TGTGCCAGCTCGCCGGTGGCAGAGACCCAGTACTTC
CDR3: CASSPVAETQYF

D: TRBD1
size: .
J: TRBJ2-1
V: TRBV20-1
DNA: TGCAGTGCTACCGAATCCGGGACAGGGGGTCTTAATGAGCAGTTCTTC
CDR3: CSATESGTGGLNEQFF

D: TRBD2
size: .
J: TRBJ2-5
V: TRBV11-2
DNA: TGTGCCAGCAGCTTATCTGTGGCGGGGGAACAAGAGACCCAGTACTTC
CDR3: CASSLSVAGEQETQYF

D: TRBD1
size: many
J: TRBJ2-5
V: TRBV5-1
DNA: TGCGCCAGCAGCCGAAGAGGGACAGGGGTGGAGACCCAGTACTTC
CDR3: CASSRRGTGVETQYF

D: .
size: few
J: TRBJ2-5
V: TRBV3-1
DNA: TGTGCCAGCAGCCAAGCCGGGACTCGGGGGGAGACCCAGTACTTC
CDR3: CASSQAGTRGETQYF

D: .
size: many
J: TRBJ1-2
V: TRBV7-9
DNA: TGTGCCAGCAGCTTAGATTATGGCTACACCTTC
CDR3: CASSLDYGYTF

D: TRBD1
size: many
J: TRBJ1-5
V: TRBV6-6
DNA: TGTGCCAGCAGCCCCAGGGGGCGCGAGGATCAGCCCCAGCATTTT
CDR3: CASSPRGREDQPQHF

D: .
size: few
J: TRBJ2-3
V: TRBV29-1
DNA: TGCAGCGTTGGGATAGGGACCCGCACAGATACGCAGTATTTT
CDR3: CSVGIGTRTDTQYF

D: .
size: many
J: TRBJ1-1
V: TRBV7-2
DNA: TGTGCCAGCAGCTTAGTGGGGAACACTGAAGCTTTCTTT
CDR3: CASSLVGNTEAFF

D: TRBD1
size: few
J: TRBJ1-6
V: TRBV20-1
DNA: TGCAGTGGGGGGACAGGGTATTCACCCCTCCACTTT
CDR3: CSGGTGYSPLHF

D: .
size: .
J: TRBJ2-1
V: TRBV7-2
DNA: TGTGCCAGCAGCACTAACACGGGGTCCTACAATGAGCAGTTCTTC
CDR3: CASSTNTGSYNEQFF

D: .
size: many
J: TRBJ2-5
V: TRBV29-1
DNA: TGCAGCGTTGGAGGCCAGACGGGGACCCAGTACTTC
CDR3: CSVGGQTGTQYF

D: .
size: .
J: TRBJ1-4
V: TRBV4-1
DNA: TGCGCCAGCAGCCAGAGAACGTCTAATGAAAAACTGTTTTTT
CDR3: CASSQRTSNEKLFF

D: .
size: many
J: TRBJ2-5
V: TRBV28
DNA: TGTGCCAGCAGTGCTCGGGACTTAAAAGAGACCCAGTACTTC
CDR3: CASSARDLKETQYF